Below are 26 T cell receptor beta chains sequenced from a single sample in a study of blood T cell repertoires in COVID-19. The assay was immunoSEQ multiplex PCR, and TCRdb's table has in-frame clones only and misses some. The repertoire holds more than 95,000 clones, with around four fifths as singletons. The sample comprised peripheral blood. The origin of the receptors is a man aged 55 to 70 with acute or convalescent COVID-19.

The chain is built from TRBV9 and TRBJ2-7; tentative D call: TRBD1 (5 bases). Germline V gene sequence: CDR1 SGDLS, CDR2 YYNGEE. This CDR3 spans 17 amino acids. Trimming cost V 0 bases and J 6 bases, with 22 bases left between them. CDR3 residues: CASSVGFDRGTIGEQYF. CDR3 nucleotides: TGTGCCAGCAGCGTAGGTTTTGATAGGGGAACCATAGGCGAGCAGTACTTC.

The rearrangement joins TRBV19 to TRBJ2-7; possibly TRBD2 for D (6 bases). This CDR3 spans 17 amino acids. From germline, CDR1 is LNHDA and CDR2 SQIVND (reference sequence). Trimming cost V 7 bases and J 0 bases, with 22 bases left between them. CDR3 bases: TGTGCCAGTAAAAGAACCCCTGGGTTAGCGGACTCCTACGAGCAGTACTTC. Translation gives CASKRTPGLADSYEQYF. The full variable domain, in which reference TRBV19 and TRBJ2-7 provide the parts outside the CDR3, is DGGITQSPKYLFRKEGQNVTLSCEQNLNHDAMYWYRQDPGQGLRLIYYSQIVNDFQKGDIAEGYSVSREKKESFPLTVTSAQKNPTAFYLCASKRTPGLADSYEQYFGPGTRLTVT.

V is TRBV5-5 and J is TRBJ1-1, with D hard to call. Germline CDR1 and CDR2: SGHKS and YYEKEE (reference sequence). Trimming cost V 4 bases and J 14 bases, with 21 bases left between them. The CDR3 has 13 residues. The CDR3 loop is CASSPQAFQETFF. CDR3 in DNA: TGTGCCAGCAGCCCTCAGGCCTTCCAAGAGACCTTCTTT.

The chain combines TRBV7-9 with TRBJ1-5; D gene uncertain. CDR3 length equals 15 residues. Germline V lookup: CDR1 SEHNR, CDR2 FQNEAQ (reference sequence). The ends were cut back, 3 bases at V and 3 bases at J, with 12 bases in the middle. CDR3 DNA sequence: TGTGCCAGCAGCTTGGACTTGAGCGACAATCAGCCCCAGCATTTT. Protein sequence: CASSLDLSDNQPQHF.

The V gene is TRBV11-2, the J gene TRBJ2-1; D is possibly TRBD2 (6 bases). The length of the CDR3 is 18 residues. The germline gives CDR1 SGHAT, CDR2 FQNNGV. Trimming took off 5 bases at V and 7 bases at J, with 27 bases between the two ends. CDR3 residues: CASSPTRTPSNGGNEQFF. CDR3 bases: TGTGCCAGCAGCCCAACCCGGACCCCCTCCAACGGGGGAAATGAGCAGTTCTTC. Variable domain in full (rest from reference TRBV11-2 and TRBJ2-1): EAGVAQSPRYKIIEKRQSVAFWCNPISGHATLYWYQQILGQGPKLLIQFQNNGVVDDSQLPKDRFSAERLKGVDSTLKIQPAKLEDSAVYLCASSPTRTPSNGGNEQFFGPGTRLTVL.

The chain carries TRBV19 and TRBJ2-5; 11 nucleotides match TRBD2. V lost 2 bases to trimming and J lost 4 bases; unmatched junction nucleotides: 12. Germline loops: CDR1 LNHDA, CDR2 SQIVND (reference sequence). The CDR3 runs to 18 residues. CDR3 in DNA: TGTGCCAGTAGTATAAGGCTAGCGGGAGGTCTAAGGGGAGAGACCCAGTACTTC. Translating it yields CASSIRLAGGLRGETQYF. Using reference TRBV19 and TRBJ2-5 for the parts outside the CDR3, the full variable domain is DGGITQSPKYLFRKEGQNVTLSCEQNLNHDAMYWYRQDPGQGLRLIYYSQIVNDFQKGDIAEGYSVSREKKESFPLTVTSAQKNPTAFYLCASSIRLAGGLRGETQYFGPGTRLLVL.

The genes are TRBV6-6 and TRBJ2-1; a possible D gene is TRBD2 (5 bases). Germline CDR1 MNHNY, CDR2 SVGAGI (reference sequence). V lost 10 bases to trimming and J lost 7 bases, with 23 bases between them. This CDR3 is built from 15 residues. The CDR3 region has the DNA TGTGCCATTAGAGGGCGGGCCAATGAAGGGAATGAGCAGTTCTTC. Encoded protein: CAIRGRANEGNEQFF.

The V call is TRBV18, the J call TRBJ1-1; 8 bases fit TRBD1. V was clipped by 0 bases and J by 7 bases; unmatched bases: 7. Germline-derived CDR1 and CDR2 are KGHSH and LQKENI. There are 15 residues in the CDR3. The CDR3 region is CASSPPSRTGFEAFF. CDR3 DNA sequence: TGTGCCAGCTCACCACCGAGTAGGACAGGGTTTGAAGCTTTCTTT.

V usage is TRBV3-1 (or the pseudogene TRBV3-2) and J usage is TRBJ1-1; D remains ambiguous. The CDR3 length is 13 residues. V lost 5 bases and J lost 2, with 9 bases in between. The germline CDR1 and CDR2 sequences are LGHDT and YNNKEL (reference sequence). The chain's CDR3 is CASSTPPNTEAFF. The CDR3 nucleotides are TGTGCCAGCAGCACACCGCCCAACACTGAAGCTTTCTTT.

V is TRBV28 and J is TRBJ2-2; a weak D match, TRBD1 (5 bases). Germline V gene lookup returns CDR1 MDHEN and CDR2 SYDVKM. Trimming cost V 5 bases and J 4 bases, with 14 bases left between them. The CDR3 contains 15 residues. CDR3 DNA sequence: TGTGCCAGCAGTCCTAGGGGCGCAGGCACCGGGGAGCTGTTTTTT. Its translation: CASSPRGAGTGELFF.

V usage is TRBV28 and J usage is TRBJ1-2; TRBD1 agrees at 7 bases. The CDR3 extends over 11 amino acids. V shed 11 bases, J shed 8 bases, and the junction held 8 bases outside the gene matches. Germline V gives CDR1 MDHEN, CDR2 SYDVKM. CDR3 loop: CAGKTGLGYTF. DNA of the CDR3: TGTGCCGGGAAGACAGGGTTAGGCTACACCTTC.

The V call is TRBV3-1 (or the pseudogene TRBV3-2), the J call TRBJ1-2; perhaps TRBD1 as D (5 bases). In germline, CDR1 is LGHDT, CDR2 YNNKEL (reference sequence). V dropped 4 bases and J dropped 8 bases, with 17 bases sitting between them. The CDR3 length is 14 residues. CDR3 nucleotides: TGTGCCAGCAGCCTCCGTCGGCAGGGTAGAGGCTACACCTTC. Protein: CASSLRRQGRGYTF.

The CDR3 sequence: CASSLGRAPTDTQYF. CDR3 DNA sequence: TGTGCCAGCAGCTTAGGCAGGGCACCCACAGATACGCAGTATTTT. J is TRBJ2-3 and V is TRBV7-9, with D tentatively TRBD1 (5 bases). The CDR3 length is 15 residues. Germline-derived CDR1 and CDR2 are SEHNR and FQNEAQ (reference sequence). Trimming took off 1 base at V and 2 bases at J, with 10 bases between the two ends.

V and J are TRBV24-1 and TRBJ2-1, with TRBD1 matching over 7 bases. Germline CDR1 is KGHDR and CDR2 is SFDVKD. The V gene end was trimmed by 6 bases and the J gene end by 0 bases; junction bases not matched to a gene: 7. The CDR3 has 16 residues. For the CDR3, the DNA is TGTGCCACCAGTAGACAGGGAAGAAGCTCCTACAATGAGCAGTTCTTC. Residues: CATSRQGRSSYNEQFF.

The gene calls are TRBV4-1 and TRBJ2-3; 7 bases are a match to TRBD2. The CDR3 has 16 amino acids. The junction had 6 bases not matched to a gene; V was cut back by 0 bases and J by 3 bases. Germline V gene lookup returns CDR1 MGHRA and CDR2 YSYEKL. The CDR3: CASSQEGGLVTDTQYF. CDR3 DNA sequence: TGCGCCAGCAGCCAAGAGGGCGGACTAGTAACAGATACGCAGTATTTT.

The chain uses TRBV3-1 (or the pseudogene TRBV3-2) and TRBJ2-5; the match to TRBD1 covers 7 bases. The J segment lost 2 bases and the V segment lost 4 bases, leaving 1 base of the junction unmatched. The CDR3 runs to 13 residues. The V gene's germline CDR1 is LGHDT and CDR2 YNNKEL (reference sequence). The CDR3 bases are TGTGCCAGCAGCCTGGGACAGCAAGAGACCCAGTACTTC. Its protein is CASSLGQQETQYF.

The genes are TRBV18 and TRBJ1-4; D call uncertain. V was shortened by 6 bases and J by 0 bases, with 11 bases between the two germline ends. The CDR3 consists of 15 residues. CDR1 KGHSH and CDR2 LQKENI come from the germline V gene. CDR3 sequence reads: CASSQNTATNEKLFF. CDR3 DNA sequence: TGTGCCAGCTCCCAAAACACAGCAACTAATGAAAAACTGTTTTTT.

The V call is TRBV28, the J call TRBJ1-5, with TRBD1 as a possible D gene (5 bases). The length of the CDR3 is 16 residues. V lost 3 bases and J 4 bases, leaving 16 bases between the germline ends. Germline V gives CDR1 MDHEN, CDR2 SYDVKM. CDR3 sequence: CASSFLVGGSNQPQHF. In DNA form, the CDR3 reads TGTGCCAGCAGTTTTTTAGTTGGGGGGTCTAATCAGCCCCAGCATTTT.

The chain joins TRBV7-2 to TRBJ2-7, with D perhaps TRBD2 (5 bases). Trimming stripped 5 bases from V and 1 base from J, with 15 bases between. The CDR3 spans 15 residues. CDR1 is SGHTA, CDR2 FQGNSA, per germline. The CDR3, as DNA: TGTGCCAGCAGCCCCTCAGCGGCCCAGTCCTACGAGCAGTACGTC. The encoded protein is CASSPSAAQSYEQYV.

The rearrangement links TRBV28 to TRBJ1-1, with 7 bases matching TRBD1. This CDR3 has 15 amino acids. With 6 bases clipped from V and 5 bases from J, the junction kept 12 bases outside the gene matches. CDR1 MDHEN and CDR2 SYDVKM come from the germline V gene. This chain's CDR3 is CASSPQGNIGTEAFF. Written as DNA, the CDR3 is TGTGCCAGCAGCCCACAGGGGAATATAGGAACTGAAGCTTTCTTT. Variable domain in full (rest from reference TRBV28 and TRBJ1-1): DVKVTQSSRYLVKRTGEKVFLECVQDMDHENMFWYRQDPGLGLRLIYFSYDVKMKEKGDIPEGYSVSREKKERFSLILESASTNQTSMYLCASSPQGNIGTEAFFGQGTRLTVV.

The chain carries TRBV7-2 and TRBJ1-4, with a tentative D call TRBD1 (5 bases). There are 15 residues in the CDR3. Germline loops: CDR1 SGHTA, CDR2 FQGNSA. V dropped 5 bases and J dropped 5 bases, with 15 bases sitting between them. CDR3: CASSPGPVRNEKLFF. The CDR3 DNA is TGTGCCAGCAGCCCAGGGCCCGTCCGGAATGAAAAACTGTTTTTT.

The chain joins TRBV3-1 (or the pseudogene TRBV3-2) to TRBJ2-5, with TRBD2 as a possible D gene (5 bases). Germline V gives CDR1 LGHDT, CDR2 YNNKEL (reference sequence). The CDR3 consists of 15 residues. Trimming took 4 bases from V and 7 from J, leaving 19 bases between them. CDR3 sequence: CASSPLEGPFGTQYF. CDR3 DNA: TGTGCCAGCAGCCCCCTAGAGGGCCCCTTTGGGACCCAGTACTTC.

The chain has TRBV5-4 and TRBJ2-7; TRBD2 matches 13 bases. Trimming took 2 bases from V and 0 from J; bases not matched to a gene: 8. Germline V gene sequence: CDR1 SGHNT, CDR2 YYREEE (reference sequence). CDR3 size: 18 residues. CDR3 in amino acids: CASSFPGLAGSSSYEQYF. The CDR3 nucleotides are TGTGCCAGCAGCTTCCCGGGACTAGCGGGATCGAGCTCCTACGAGCAGTACTTC.

There are a few counts of this clone. The chain recombines TRBV28 with TRBJ2-3, with 9 bases identical to TRBD1. The CDR3 spans 14 residues. Trimming at V came to 5 bases and at J to 6 bases, leaving 6 bases not matched to a gene. Germline CDR1 reads MDHEN; CDR2 reads SYDVKM. The CDR3 protein is CASSTTGGRDTQYF. Here the CDR3 DNA reads TGTGCCAGCAGTACTACAGGGGGCCGGGATACGCAGTATTTT. Filled out from reference TRBV28 and TRBJ2-3, the complete variable domain reads DVKVTQSSRYLVKRTGEKVFLECVQDMDHENMFWYRQDPGLGLRLIYFSYDVKMKEKGDIPEGYSVSREKKERFSLILESASTNQTSMYLCASSTTGGRDTQYFGPGTRLTVL.

The chain joins TRBV19 to TRBJ2-7; 9 bases fit TRBD1. The CDR3 loop spans 16 amino acids. Germline CDR1 and CDR2: LNHDA and SQIVND (reference sequence). V was clipped by 6 bases and J by 5 bases; unmatched bases: 14. The CDR3 protein is CASSVELGQGRNEQYF. The CDR3, as DNA: TGTGCCAGTAGCGTAGAACTGGGACAGGGCAGGAACGAGCAGTACTTC.

This clone was seen only a few times. The V gene is TRBV5-1, the J gene TRBJ2-6; D is possibly TRBD1 (6 bases). The V gene lost 3 bases and the J gene lost 0 bases, with 13 bases spanning the gap. CDR1 and CDR2 (germline): SGHRS, YFSETQ. This CDR3 has 17 amino acids. CDR3 region: CASSSGVPLSGANVLTF. CDR3 in DNA: TGCGCCAGCAGCTCAGGGGTCCCTCTCTCTGGGGCCAACGTCCTGACTTTC.